This T cell receptor (beta chain) is drawn from a study of T cells in Graves' hyperthyroidism and ophthalmopathy. V shed 3 bases and J shed 1 base, with 9 bases lying between them. The CDR3 spans 14 residues. Germline lookup yields CDR1 SGHTA and CDR2 FQGNSA. Amplification of TCR beta CDR3 regions used RNA as the template. An initial round of RT-PCR targeting the TCR CDR3 relied on the HTBI primer set. TCRdb ran MiXCR on the multiplex PCR reads and lists one entry per CDR3 protein. This table has about 420,000 distinct CDR3 sequences, around 15% appearing once. This clonotype showed up many times. This TCR derives from a woman between 18 and 29 years old with Graves' hyperthyroidism. V is TRBV7-2 and J is TRBJ1-1, with D perhaps matching TRBD1 (5 bases). Sequencing was done on a sample of blood. The DNA for the CDR3 is TGTGCCAGCAGCTTCGACAGCCGGAACACTGAAGCTTTCTTT. It is translated as CASSFDSRNTEAFF.